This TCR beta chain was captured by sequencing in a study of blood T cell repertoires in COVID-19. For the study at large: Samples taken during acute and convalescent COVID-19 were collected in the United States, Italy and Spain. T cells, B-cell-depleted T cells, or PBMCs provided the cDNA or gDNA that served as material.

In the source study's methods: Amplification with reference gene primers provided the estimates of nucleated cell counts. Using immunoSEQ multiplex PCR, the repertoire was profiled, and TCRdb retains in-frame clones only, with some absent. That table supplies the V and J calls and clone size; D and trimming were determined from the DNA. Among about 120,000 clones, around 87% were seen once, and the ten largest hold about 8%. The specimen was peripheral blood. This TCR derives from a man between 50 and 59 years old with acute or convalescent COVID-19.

Here the CDR3 DNA reads TGTGCCAGCAGCAAAACCGGTCTTACGCTCACTGAAGCTTTCTTT. Protein product: CASSKTGLTLTEAFF. The chain links TRBV7-9 to TRBJ1-1; D gene unclear. The CDR3 runs to 15 residues. Germline assignment: CDR1 SEHNR and CDR2 FQNEAQ (reference sequence). The V gene lost 5 bases and the J gene lost 4 bases, with 17 bases spanning the gap. Full variable domain (outside the CDR3, taken from reference TRBV7-9 and TRBJ1-1): DTGVSQNPRHKITKRGQNVTFRCDPISEHNRLYWYRQTLGQGPEFLTYFQNEAQLEKSRLLSDRFSAERPKGSFSTLEIQRTEQGDSAMYLCASSKTGLTLTEAFFGQGTRLTVV.